This T cell receptor (beta chain) was obtained from a study of cytomegalovirus exposure and HLA in healthy donors. Turning to the study itself: Earlier sequencing of approximately 200 million T cells yielded 120 million or so unique TCR beta sequences. The study's findings and limits: It was likely that a cluster of highly shared sequence variants was a sequencing artifact. HLA alleles were associated with some 17,000 TCR beta sequences in a later analysis at 0.05 false discovery rate.

The V end lost 4 bases, the J end lost 3 bases, and 15 bases lay between the germline ends. CDR1 is SGHAT, CDR2 FQNNGV, per germline. The CDR3 extends over 15 amino acids. The primer mix had 60 Vbeta and 13 Jbeta primers. Sequencing used immunoSEQ multiplex PCR; TCRdb keeps in-frame clones, though not all of them. The sample contains about 77,000 clones, about 84% of which appear only once. To note about this clone: The antigen is undetermined.

The sequence was collected from a man aged 35-49 years in good health and CMV-seronegative. The sample comprised PBMCs. The genes are TRBV11-2 and TRBJ1-2; D is possibly TRBD1 (6 bases). The CDR3 DNA reads TGTGCCAGCAGCTCACCATTCAGGGGTGACTATGGCTACACCTTC. Translating it yields CASSSPFRGDYGYTF.